This T cell receptor (beta chain) was recorded in a study of blood T cells in healthy people across ages. Study-level points and caveats: Both higher diversity and more naive CD4+ cells marked long-lived donors when set against aged donors.

This clonotype was detected a few times. Its antigen is not known. Germline loops: CDR1 DFQATT, CDR2 SNEGSKA (reference sequence). The CDR3 contains 14 residues. V was clipped by 0 bases and J by 7 bases, with 14 bases between them. Using a J-beta primer mix together with a sample-barcoded 5' primer, a second PCR was run for about 6 to 11 cycles. Each cDNA molecule received a tag from a template-switch adaptor that had 12 random nucleotides. Any given sample supplied a minimum of 2.5 million CDR3-containing paired-end reads. TCRdb re-derived calls from the 5' RACE reads in MiXCR, one entry per CDR3 protein. The table shows approximately 800,000 distinct CDR3 sequences, with approximately 60% occurring only once. They isolated at least 6.5 million PBMCs from each sample.

V and J are TRBV20-1 and TRBJ2-3; D is possibly TRBD2 (5 bases). The source material was blood. The receptor was isolated from a man aged 35-49 years in good health. CDR3 sequence reads: CSARDLKGSYTQYF. CDR3 coding DNA: TGCAGTGCTAGAGATCTTAAAGGGAGTTATACGCAGTATTTT.